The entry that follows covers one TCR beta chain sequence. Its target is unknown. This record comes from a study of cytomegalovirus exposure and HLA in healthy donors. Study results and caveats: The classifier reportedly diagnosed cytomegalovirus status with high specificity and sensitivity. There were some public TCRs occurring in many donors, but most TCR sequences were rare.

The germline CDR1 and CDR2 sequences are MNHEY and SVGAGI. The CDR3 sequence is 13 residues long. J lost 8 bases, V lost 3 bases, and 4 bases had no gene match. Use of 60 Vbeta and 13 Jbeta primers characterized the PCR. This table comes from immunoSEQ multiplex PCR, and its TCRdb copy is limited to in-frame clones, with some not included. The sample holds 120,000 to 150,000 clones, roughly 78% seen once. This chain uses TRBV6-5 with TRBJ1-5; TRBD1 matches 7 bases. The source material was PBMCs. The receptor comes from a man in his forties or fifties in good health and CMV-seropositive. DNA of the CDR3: TGTGCCAGCAGTTATCTCAGGGGGGAGCCCCAGCATTTT. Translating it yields CASSYLRGEPQHF.